Following are 4 T cell receptor beta chains from one sample sequenced in a study of Ad26.COV2.S vaccination and SARS-CoV-2 variants. The data were produced by immunoSEQ multiplex PCR, yet TCRdb's version contains in-frame clones alone and is incomplete. Among about 350,000 clones listed, around 86% were seen once. Treatment given: roughly 18 received Ad26.COV2.S at low or high dose, single or two shots; roughly five received placebo; per-sample allocation not given. The study sampled participants on day 63 after the first vaccine or placebo injection. The sequencing here drew on peripheral blood, taken in a trial of Ad26.COV2.S vaccine versus placebo. Receptors originate from a person aged 18-65 years who received the Ad26.COV2.S COVID-19 vaccine or a placebo.

The gene calls are TRBV30 and TRBJ1-2; D unclear. The CDR3 sequence is 10 residues long. Germline CDR1 reads GTSNPN; CDR2 reads SVGIG (reference sequence). V was clipped by 5 bases and J by 2 bases, with 3 bases between them. CDR3 in DNA: TGTGCCTGGGGGAACTATGGCTACACCTTC. Translation: CAWGNYGYTF.

V gene TRBV27 combines with J gene TRBJ1-5; TRBD1 might be the D (6 bases). V was cut by 0 bases and J by 4 bases, with 7 bases left in between. CDR1 and CDR2 from the germline V gene are MNHEY and SMNVEV (reference sequence). The CDR3 runs to 14 residues. The CDR3 coding sequence is TGTGCCAGCAGTTTATCAGGGGGGAATCAGCCCCAGCATTTT. Encoded protein: CASSLSGGNQPQHF.

The rearrangement joins TRBV24-1 to TRBJ1-1; 8 bases fit TRBD1. The V segment lost 2 bases and the J segment 2 bases; nucleotides outside the gene matches: 3. The CDR3 has 15 residues. CDR1 is KGHDR, CDR2 SFDVKD, per germline. The chain's CDR3 is CATSDWGQANTEAFF. The CDR3 DNA is TGTGCCACCAGTGATTGGGGACAGGCCAACACTGAAGCTTTCTTT.

The rearrangement links TRBV13 to TRBJ2-4, with 9 positions matching TRBD1. The V and J ends lost 4 bases and 6 bases, in that order; junction bases with no gene match: 10. Germline assignment: CDR1 PRHDT and CDR2 FYEKMQ (reference sequence). The CDR3 has 16 residues. CDR3 sequence: CASSSMGQGNRNIQYF. The CDR3 nucleotides are TGTGCCAGCAGCTCCATGGGACAGGGAAATCGAAACATTCAGTACTTC.